A single sample gave rise to the 18 T cell receptor beta chains below, sequenced in a study of blood T cell repertoires in COVID-19. The protocol was immunoSEQ multiplex PCR, while the TCRdb copy is restricted to in-frame clones and leaves out a portion. This table holds some 33,000 clones, roughly 88% found once. The sequenced sample was peripheral blood. These TCRs come from a human donor in a cohort sampled during active COVID-19.

This sequence joins TRBV7-8 and TRBJ1-1; 7 positions match TRBD1. The junction had 1 base not matched to a gene; V was cut back by 3 bases and J by 0 bases. The V gene's germline CDR1 is SGHVS and CDR2 FQNEAQ. This CDR3 region has 14 residues. The CDR3 region has the DNA TGTGCCAGCAGCTTGGGACAGATGAACACTGAAGCTTTCTTT. This encodes CASSLGQMNTEAFF.

The V gene is TRBV6-6, the J gene TRBJ2-7; 7 nucleotides align to TRBD1. Germline V lookup: CDR1 MNHNY, CDR2 SVGAGI (reference sequence). V was pared by 6 bases and J by 2 bases, with 7 bases of the junction left unmatched. There are 14 residues in the CDR3. Here the CDR3 reads CASRRGQNTYEQYF. The CDR3 DNA is TGTGCCAGCAGACGGGGACAGAATACCTACGAGCAGTACTTC.

The J gene is TRBJ1-5, the V gene TRBV28; D possibly corresponds to TRBD1 (5 bases). With 7 bases removed from V and 4 bases from J, the gap between germline ends came to 14 bases. The CDR3 covers 14 residues. Germline V gives CDR1 MDHEN, CDR2 SYDVKM. CDR3 amino acids: CASKLTVTNQPQHF. CDR3 nucleotides: TGTGCCAGCAAATTGACAGTCACTAATCAGCCCCAGCATTTT.

J is TRBJ1-1 and V is TRBV19; D is undetermined. The CDR3 covers 13 residues. V lost 1 base and J lost 4, with 7 bases in between. CDR1 LNHDA and CDR2 SQIVND come from the germline V gene (reference sequence). CDR3 residues: CASSIGRVTEAFF. CDR3 in DNA: TGTGCCAGTAGTATAGGTCGGGTCACTGAAGCTTTCTTT. The whole variable domain, filled in from reference TRBV19 and TRBJ1-1, reads DGGITQSPKYLFRKEGQNVTLSCEQNLNHDAMYWYRQDPGQGLRLIYYSQIVNDFQKGDIAEGYSVSREKKESFPLTVTSAQKNPTAFYLCASSIGRVTEAFFGQGTRLTVV.

V is TRBV29-1 and J is TRBJ2-5, with D possibly being TRBD1 (5 bases). V was clipped by 3 bases and J by 6 bases, with 23 bases between them. This CDR3 has 16 residues. The germline V gene has CDR1 SQVTM and CDR2 ANQGSEA. The CDR3 protein is CSVEGGVAGQRKTQYF. Written as DNA, the CDR3 is TGCAGCGTTGAGGGTGGCGTGGCAGGGCAACGGAAGACCCAGTACTTC.

The J gene is TRBJ2-3, the V gene TRBV27, with D possibly TRBD2 on 6 matching bases. Germline CDR1 reads MNHEY; CDR2 reads SMNVEV (reference sequence). Trimming took 0 bases from V and 3 from J, leaving 13 bases between them. The CDR3 contains 16 residues. CDR3 region: CASSLSLAGKTDTQYF. CDR3 in DNA: TGTGCCAGCAGTTTATCCCTTGCGGGGAAAACAGATACGCAGTATTTT.

The chain has TRBV5-4 and TRBJ2-5; 16 bases line up with TRBD2. CDR3 size: 16 residues. J lost 4 bases, V lost 4 bases, and 4 bases had no gene match. Germline CDR1 is SGHNT and CDR2 is YYREEE (reference sequence). CDR3 coding DNA: TGTGCCAGCAGCGGGACTAGCGGGGGGGCCTTAGAGACCCAGTACTTC. The encoded protein is CASSGTSGGALETQYF.

The chain links TRBV11-2 to TRBJ2-1, with D maybe TRBD1 (6 bases). Germline-derived CDR1 and CDR2 are SGHAT and FQNNGV. The CDR3 contains 15 residues. V lost 5 bases and J 2 bases, leaving 13 bases between the germline ends. The CDR3 reads CASSLDAGAYNEQFF. As DNA, the CDR3 is TGTGCCAGCAGCCTTGACGCAGGGGCCTACAATGAGCAGTTCTTC.

This chain links TRBV7-2 with TRBJ2-7; 8 bases fit TRBD1. J gave up 7 bases and V 4 bases, and 6 bases lay outside the gene matches. Germline V lookup: CDR1 SGHTA, CDR2 FQGNSA. The CDR3 sequence is 13 residues long. CDR3 nucleotides: TGTGCCAGCAGCTCCTTCGGACAGGGAGAGCAGTACTTC. It codes for CASSSFGQGEQYF.

The rearrangement links TRBV6-5 to TRBJ2-7; 9 nucleotides align to TRBD1. Germline CDR1 is MNHEY and CDR2 is SVGAGI. This CDR3 has 15 residues. Unmatched junction bases numbered 10, after V lost 3 bases and J lost 7 bases. CDR3: CASSYSGTGTLEQYF. For the CDR3, the DNA is TGTGCCAGCAGTTATAGTGGGACAGGGACTCTGGAGCAGTACTTC.

This clone came up a few times. V usage is TRBV18 and J usage is TRBJ1-1; TRBD1 matches 10 bases. This CDR3 is built from 15 residues. V was clipped by 3 bases and J by 6 bases; unmatched bases: 7. Germline V gives CDR1 KGHSH, CDR2 LQKENI. The CDR3 here is CASSPGTGARAEAFF. CDR3 sequence (DNA): TGTGCCAGCTCACCCGGGACAGGGGCCCGGGCTGAAGCTTTCTTT.

The chain links TRBV6-5 to TRBJ1-2; 9 positions match TRBD1. Trimming at V came to 0 bases and at J to 3 bases, leaving 2 bases not matched to a gene. In germline, CDR1 is MNHEY, CDR2 SVGAGI. The CDR3 is made up of 15 amino acids. The CDR3 bases are TGTGCCAGCAGTTACTCAGGGACAGGGTACTATGGCTACACCTTC. Translated: CASSYSGTGYYGYTF.

This clone was counted only a few times. The V call is TRBV30, the J call TRBJ1-1; D is unclear. CDR1 GTSNPN and CDR2 SVGIG come from the germline V gene (reference sequence). V lost 4 bases and J lost 0, with 9 bases in between. This CDR3 is 13 amino acids long. CDR3 loop: CAWTTGVNTEAFF. The CDR3 DNA is TGTGCCTGGACGACCGGGGTGAACACTGAAGCTTTCTTT.

The rearrangement links TRBV7-2 to TRBJ2-2; D may be TRBD2 (5 bases). The CDR3 is 17 amino acids. V was clipped by 4 bases and J by 5 bases, with 20 bases between them. The germline gives CDR1 SGHTA, CDR2 FQGNSA. The CDR3 is CASSSGLLEARTGELFF. CDR3 coding DNA: TGTGCCAGCAGCTCGGGATTACTAGAAGCCCGGACCGGGGAGCTGTTTTTT.

The genes are TRBV30 and TRBJ2-3, with 12 bases fitting TRBD2. Germline V gene lookup returns CDR1 GTSNPN and CDR2 SVGIG (reference sequence). Germline trimming cut 2 bases from V and 2 bases from J; bases unmatched to any gene: 8. There are 17 residues in the CDR3. The CDR3 DNA reads TGTGCCTGGAGTAAGGGTCTAGCGGGGGGGCCCACAGATACGCAGTATTTT. This gives the protein CAWSKGLAGGPTDTQYF.

This chain connects TRBV11-2 to TRBJ2-3, with 12 bases aligning to TRBD2. This CDR3 comprises 18 residues. CDR1 is SGHAT, CDR2 FQNNGV, per germline. Unmatched junction bases numbered 9, after V lost 2 bases and J lost 3 bases. The DNA of the CDR3 is TGTGCCAGCAGCTTAACGCCTACTAGCGGGGGGCGGACAGATACGCAGTATTTT. Amino acid sequence: CASSLTPTSGGRTDTQYF. Supplemented by reference TRBV11-2 and TRBJ2-3, the full variable domain reads EAGVAQSPRYKIIEKRQSVAFWCNPISGHATLYWYQQILGQGPKLLIQFQNNGVVDDSQLPKDRFSAERLKGVDSTLKIQPAKLEDSAVYLCASSLTPTSGGRTDTQYFGPGTRLTVL.

The chain joins TRBV11-2 to TRBJ2-3, with 11 nucleotides matching TRBD2. Germline trimming cut 5 bases from V and 2 bases from J; bases unmatched to any gene: 6. The CDR3 has 16 amino acids. From germline, CDR1 is SGHAT and CDR2 FQNNGV. The CDR3 DNA follows: TGTGCCAGCAGCGTGACTAGCGGGGCCGCCACAGATACGCAGTATTTT. The encoded protein is CASSVTSGAATDTQYF.

The rearrangement uses TRBV5-6 and TRBJ2-3, with D perhaps TRBD1 (6 bases). V was shortened by 4 bases and J by 2 bases, with 11 bases between the two germline ends. The CDR3 sequence is 14 residues long. The V gene's germline CDR1 is SGHDT and CDR2 YYEEEE. CDR3 sequence reads: CASSLRGVTDTQYF. The CDR3 region has the DNA TGTGCCAGCAGCCTCAGGGGCGTCACAGATACGCAGTATTTT.